This paragraph covers one T cell receptor beta chain sequence. The data derive from a study of blood T cell repertoires in COVID-19. Germline CDR1 is SEHNR and CDR2 is FQNEAQ (reference sequence). After removal of 6 bases from V and 1 base from J, the junction contained 6 bases not matched to a gene. The CDR3 totals 15 residues. Measured with immunoSEQ multiplex PCR; TCRdb has only the in-frame clones, and not every one. The table lists some 140,000 clones, around 82% of them singletons. Sequencing was done on a sample of PBMCs or T cells enriched from blood (not recorded which). The chain carries TRBV7-9 and TRBJ2-5; 9 bases match TRBD1. This sequence originates from a man aged 40-55 years with acute COVID-19. The CDR3 sequence: CASSYGQGSQETQYF. The CDR3 DNA reads TGTGCCAGCAGTTACGGACAGGGGAGCCAAGAGACCCAGTACTTC.